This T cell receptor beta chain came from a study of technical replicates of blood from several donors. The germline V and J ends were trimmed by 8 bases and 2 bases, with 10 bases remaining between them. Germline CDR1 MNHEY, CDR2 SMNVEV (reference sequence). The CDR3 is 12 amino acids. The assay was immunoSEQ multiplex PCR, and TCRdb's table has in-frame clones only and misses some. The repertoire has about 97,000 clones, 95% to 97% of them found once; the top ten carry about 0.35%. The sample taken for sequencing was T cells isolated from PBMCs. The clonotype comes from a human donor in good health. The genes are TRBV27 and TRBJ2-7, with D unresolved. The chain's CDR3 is CASGHRAYEQYF. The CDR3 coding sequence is TGTGCCAGCGGTCACAGAGCCTACGAGCAGTACTTC.